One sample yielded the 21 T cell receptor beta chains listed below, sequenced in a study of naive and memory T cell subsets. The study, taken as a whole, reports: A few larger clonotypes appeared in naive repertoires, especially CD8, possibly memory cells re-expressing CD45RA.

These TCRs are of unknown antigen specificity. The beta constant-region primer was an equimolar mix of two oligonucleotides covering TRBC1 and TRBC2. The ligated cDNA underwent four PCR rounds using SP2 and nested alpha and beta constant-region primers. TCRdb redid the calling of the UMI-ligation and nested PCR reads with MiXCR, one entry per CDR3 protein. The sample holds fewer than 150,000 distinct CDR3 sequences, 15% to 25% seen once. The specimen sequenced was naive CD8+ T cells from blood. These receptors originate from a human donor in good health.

The CDR3 sequence: CSAPPRDREYNEQFF. For the CDR3, the DNA is TGCAGTGCTCCCCCCCGGGACAGGGAATACAATGAGCAGTTCTTC. The chain has TRBV20-1 and TRBJ2-1, with 9 nucleotides matching TRBD1. V lost 5 bases, J lost 4 bases, and 9 bases stayed unmatched. The CDR3 runs to 15 residues. Per the germline V gene, CDR1 is DFQATT and CDR2 is SNEGSKA (reference sequence).

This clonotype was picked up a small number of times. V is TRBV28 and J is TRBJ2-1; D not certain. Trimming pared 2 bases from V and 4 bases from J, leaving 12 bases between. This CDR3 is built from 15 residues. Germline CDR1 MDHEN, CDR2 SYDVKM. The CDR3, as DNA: TGTGCCAGCAGTTTAGCCCTTGGGGTATACAATGAGCAGTTCTTC. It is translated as CASSLALGVYNEQFF.

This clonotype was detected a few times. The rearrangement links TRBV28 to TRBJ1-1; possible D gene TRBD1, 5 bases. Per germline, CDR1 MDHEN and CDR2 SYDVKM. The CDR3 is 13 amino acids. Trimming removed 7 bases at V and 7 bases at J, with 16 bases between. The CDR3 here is CASKLTGQGEAFF. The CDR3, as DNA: TGTGCCAGCAAACTGACCGGTCAGGGTGAAGCTTTCTTT.

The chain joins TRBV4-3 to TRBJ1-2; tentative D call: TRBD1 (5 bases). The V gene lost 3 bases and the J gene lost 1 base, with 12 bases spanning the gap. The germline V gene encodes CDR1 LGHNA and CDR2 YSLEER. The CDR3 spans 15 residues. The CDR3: CASSHDRDYNYGYTF. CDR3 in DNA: TGCGCCAGCAGCCACGACCGGGACTATAACTATGGCTACACCTTC.

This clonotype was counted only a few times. The CDR3 DNA reads TGTGCCAGCAGCCCAGGGTCGGGGACAGGGGCCTACGAGCAGTACTTC. Its translation is CASSPGSGTGAYEQYF. The chain combines TRBV3-1 with TRBJ2-7; TRBD1 aligns across 10 bases. From germline, CDR1 is LGHDT and CDR2 YNNKEL (reference sequence). V gave up 4 bases and J gave up 2 bases; unmatched junction bases: 8. This CDR3 is built from 16 residues.

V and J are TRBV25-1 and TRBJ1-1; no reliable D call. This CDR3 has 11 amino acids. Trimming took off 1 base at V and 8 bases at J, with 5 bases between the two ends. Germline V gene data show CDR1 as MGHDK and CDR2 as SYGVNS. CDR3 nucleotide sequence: TGTGCCAGCAGTGAATTGGAAGAAGCTTTCTTT. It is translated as CASSELEEAFF. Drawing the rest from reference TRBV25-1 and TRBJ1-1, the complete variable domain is EADIYQTPRYLVIGTGKKITLECSQTMGHDKMYWYQQDPGMELHLIHYSYGVNSTEKGDLSSESTVSRIRTEHFPLTLESARPSHTSQYLCASSELEEAFFGQGTRLTVV.

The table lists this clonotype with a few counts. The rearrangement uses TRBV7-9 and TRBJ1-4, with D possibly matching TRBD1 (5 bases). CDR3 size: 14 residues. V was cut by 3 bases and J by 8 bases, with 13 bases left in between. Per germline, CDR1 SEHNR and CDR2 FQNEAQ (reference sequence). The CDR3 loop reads CASSLLGREEKLFF. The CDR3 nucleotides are TGTGCCAGCAGCTTGTTGGGACGGGAGGAAAAACTGTTTTTT.

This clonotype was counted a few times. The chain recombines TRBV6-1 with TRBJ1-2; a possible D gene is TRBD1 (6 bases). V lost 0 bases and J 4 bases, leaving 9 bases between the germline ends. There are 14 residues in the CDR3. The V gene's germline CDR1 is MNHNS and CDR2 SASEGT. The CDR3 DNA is TGTGCCAGCAGTGAAGCTTGGGGGGCCTATGGCTACACCTTC. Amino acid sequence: CASSEAWGAYGYTF.

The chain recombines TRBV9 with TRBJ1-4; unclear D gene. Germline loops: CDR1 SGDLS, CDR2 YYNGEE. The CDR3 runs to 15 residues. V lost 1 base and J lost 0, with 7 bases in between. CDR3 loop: CASSVWDSTNEKLFF. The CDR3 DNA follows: TGTGCCAGCAGCGTATGGGATTCAACTAATGAAAAACTGTTTTTT.

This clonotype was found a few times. The CDR3 is CASSQDPDRTEDTEAFF. The CDR3 DNA reads TGTGCCAGCAGCCAAGATCCCGACAGGACGGAGGACACTGAAGCTTTCTTT. The rearrangement joins TRBV3-1 to TRBJ1-1; maybe TRBD1 (6 bases). The V end lost 0 bases, the J end lost 3 bases, and 17 bases lay between the germline ends. This CDR3 contains 17 residues. CDR1 and CDR2 from the germline V gene are LGHDT and YNNKEL (reference sequence).

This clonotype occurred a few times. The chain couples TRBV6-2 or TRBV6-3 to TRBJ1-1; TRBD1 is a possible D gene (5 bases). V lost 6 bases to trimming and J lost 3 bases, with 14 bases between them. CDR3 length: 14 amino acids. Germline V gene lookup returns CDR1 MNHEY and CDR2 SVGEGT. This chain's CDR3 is CASSSAGTYTEAFF. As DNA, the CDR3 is TGTGCCAGCAGCTCCGCGGGGACCTACACTGAAGCTTTCTTT.

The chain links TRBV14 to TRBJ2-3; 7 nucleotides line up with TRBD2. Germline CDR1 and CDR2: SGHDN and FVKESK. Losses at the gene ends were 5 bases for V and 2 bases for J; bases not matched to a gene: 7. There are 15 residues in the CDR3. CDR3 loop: CASSDLAVLTDTQYF. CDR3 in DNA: TGTGCCAGCAGCGATCTAGCGGTACTCACAGATACGCAGTATTTT.

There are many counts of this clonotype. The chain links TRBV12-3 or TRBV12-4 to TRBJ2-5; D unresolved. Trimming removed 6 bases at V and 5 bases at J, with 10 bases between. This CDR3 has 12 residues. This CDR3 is CASRTSLETQYF. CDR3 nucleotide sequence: TGTGCCAGCAGAACTTCCTTGGAGACCCAGTACTTC.

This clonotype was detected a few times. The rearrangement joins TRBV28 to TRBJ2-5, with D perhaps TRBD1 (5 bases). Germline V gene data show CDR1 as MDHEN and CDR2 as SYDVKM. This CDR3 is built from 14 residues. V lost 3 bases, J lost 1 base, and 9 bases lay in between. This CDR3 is CASSFDTGQETQYF. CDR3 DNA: TGTGCCAGCAGTTTTGATACAGGCCAAGAGACCCAGTACTTC.

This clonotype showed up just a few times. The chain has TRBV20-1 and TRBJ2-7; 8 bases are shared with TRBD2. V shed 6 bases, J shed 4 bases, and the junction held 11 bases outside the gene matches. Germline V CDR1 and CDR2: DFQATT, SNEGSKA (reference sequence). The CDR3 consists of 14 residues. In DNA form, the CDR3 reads TGCAGTGCGCCGACTAGCGAAGAGACTTACGAGCAGTACTTC. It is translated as CSAPTSEETYEQYF.

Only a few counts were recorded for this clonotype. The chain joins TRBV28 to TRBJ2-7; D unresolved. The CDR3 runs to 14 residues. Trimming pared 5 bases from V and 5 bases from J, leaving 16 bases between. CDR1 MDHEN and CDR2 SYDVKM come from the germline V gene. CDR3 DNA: TGTGCCAGCAGTATGGACGGTCCTCTAGACGAGCAGTACTTC. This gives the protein CASSMDGPLDEQYF.

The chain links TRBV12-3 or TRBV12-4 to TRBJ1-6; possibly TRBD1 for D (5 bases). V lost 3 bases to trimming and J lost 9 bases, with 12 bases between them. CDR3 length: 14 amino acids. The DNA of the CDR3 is TGTGCCAGCAGTTTTGGGGGTGTGGGTTCACCCCTCCACTTT. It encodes CASSFGGVGSPLHF.

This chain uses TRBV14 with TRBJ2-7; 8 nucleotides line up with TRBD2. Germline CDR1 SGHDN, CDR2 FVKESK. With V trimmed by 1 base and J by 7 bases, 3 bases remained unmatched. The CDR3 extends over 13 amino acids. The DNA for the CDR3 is TGTGCCAGCAGCCAAGCGTTAGCGGGGGAGCAGTACTTC. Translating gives CASSQALAGEQYF.

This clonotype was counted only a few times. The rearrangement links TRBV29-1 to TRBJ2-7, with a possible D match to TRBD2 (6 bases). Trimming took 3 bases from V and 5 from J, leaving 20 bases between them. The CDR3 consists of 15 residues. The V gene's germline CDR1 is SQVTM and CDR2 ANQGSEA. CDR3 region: CSVELETRGSDEQYF. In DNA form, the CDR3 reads TGCAGCGTTGAGTTAGAGACTAGAGGGTCCGACGAGCAGTACTTC.

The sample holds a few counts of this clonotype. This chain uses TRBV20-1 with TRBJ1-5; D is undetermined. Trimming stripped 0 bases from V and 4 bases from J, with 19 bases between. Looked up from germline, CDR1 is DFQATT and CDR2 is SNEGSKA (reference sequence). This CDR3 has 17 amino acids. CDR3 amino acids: CSARDAAEPGLNQPQHF. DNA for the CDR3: TGCAGTGCTAGAGATGCAGCGGAGCCAGGACTAAATCAGCCCCAGCATTTT.

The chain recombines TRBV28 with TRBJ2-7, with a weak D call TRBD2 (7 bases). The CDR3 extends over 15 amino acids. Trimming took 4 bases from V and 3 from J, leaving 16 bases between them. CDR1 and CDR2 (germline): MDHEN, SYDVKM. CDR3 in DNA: TGTGCCAGCAGTTCGCCGCGGGGGCAAGTCTACGAGCAGTACTTC. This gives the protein CASSSPRGQVYEQYF.